The clone carrying this TCR beta chain was detected once. Its target is not known. The data were obtained in a study of lymphopenia after photon versus proton radiotherapy. General study results and limits: Photon-treated patients lost naive T cells and TCR diversity; proton-treated stayed stable. Post-nadir diversity loss with photons came from oligoclonal expansion, particularly CD8+ Temra cells.

Clones were sequenced by immunoSEQ multiplex PCR, and TCRdb holds only the in-frame ones, with some missing. Here the sample spans 15,000 to 20,000 clones, over 75% being singletons. The CDR3 is 14 residues long. The V end was cut by 2 bases, the J end by 5 bases, with 12 bases between. The germline gives CDR1 SNHLY, CDR2 FYNNEI. This chain connects TRBV2 to TRBJ2-5; D uncertain. The clonotype comes from a man between 65 and 79 years old with pancreatic cancer. The sample here was peripheral blood, taken from a patient treated with proton-based radiotherapy. The CDR3 is CASSELSSVETQYF. The CDR3, as DNA: TGTGCCAGCAGTGAATTGTCAAGCGTGGAGACCCAGTACTTC.